A selection of T cell receptor beta chains follows, all from one sample in a study of graft-versus-host responses after intestinal transplantation. Method: immunoSEQ multiplex PCR; TCRdb's copy keeps in-frame clones and lacks some. The table lists about 41,000 clones, 85% to 95% of them singletons, with about 0.54% in the top ten. Their antigens remain unidentified. The sample consisted of unstimulated CD8+ T cells sorted from spleen or lymph node cells, taken before transplant. All receptors derive from a human donor who was the organ donor for an intestinal transplant. Each CDR3 is given without its conserved first and last residue.

J gene | V gene | CDR3 protein
TRBJ2-2 | TRBV9 | ASSLLRGGAIGELF
TRBJ2-3 | TRBV27 | ASSPDSAEDTQY
TRBJ2-3 | TRBV5-6 | ASSLGDYRPDTQY
TRBJ2-3 | TRBV2 | ASSEWVGSTDTQY
TRBJ2-5 | TRBV9 | ASSVEGGSQETQY
TRBJ2-3 | TRBV25-1 | ASSEEAGGWTDTQY
TRBJ2-7 | TRBV9 | ASSVDTGDIGYEQY
TRBJ2-7 | TRBV29-1 | SVGAASYEQY
TRBJ1-1 | TRBV12-5 | ASGLFSQGMNTEAF
TRBJ2-1 | TRBV5-5 | ASSFSDQEF
TRBJ2-3 | TRBV7-3 | ASSLIAGGNTDTQY
TRBJ1-1 | TRBV5-6 | ASSFGNAEAF
TRBJ1-2 | TRBV7-9 | ASSLSDFPRCLIYGYT
TRBJ1-2 | TRBV29-1 | SVVAQENYNYGYT
TRBJ2-1 | TRBV9 | ASGCGLAGCNEQF
TRBJ2-7 | TRBV11-2 | ASRAVAEQY
- | TRBV7-9 | ASSPGHSYEQY
TRBJ1-4 | TRBV7-9 | ASSFTEKLF
TRBJ2-1 | TRBV9 | ASSADAGFHEQF
TRBJ1-2 | TRBV19 | ASNPAWGNYGYT
TRBJ2-7 | TRBV11-2 | ASSFLGGQGSYEQY
TRBJ1-6 | TRBV6-6 | ASSYYIVNSPLH
TRBJ2-7 | TRBV2 | ASSVKQKTYEQY
TRBJ2-7 | TRBV9 | ASRPKTPRVPYEQY
TRBJ1-1 | TRBV5-1 | ASSSDYNTEAF
TRBJ2-5 | TRBV2 | ASTKSGGREETQY
TRBJ2-5 | TRBV9 | ASSVLSGGETQY
TRBJ2-2 | TRBV6-5 | ASSYRDSSGELF
TRBJ2-5 | TRBV13 | ASSLWGSQETQY
TRBJ2-7 | TRBV4-3 | ASSQVWGLTYEQY
TRBJ1-6 | TRBV9 | ASSPTPLGEFSPLH
TRBJ2-1 | TRBV29-1 | SVEGLAGEYEQF
TRBJ2-5 | TRBV11-2 | ASSLEGRGPETQY
TRBJ1-2 | TRBV4-1 | ASSQVSDRVNGYT
TRBJ2-7 | TRBV4-3 | ASSHPLIGMGYEQY
TRBJ1-2 | TRBV25-1 | ASSEGGGLPYGYT
TRBJ1-2 | TRBV19 | ASSWQGQFYGYT
TRBJ1-3 | TRBV5-4 | ASSLWGGGNTIY
TRBJ2-2 | TRBV6-6 | ASSWGQAGELF
TRBJ1-3 | TRBV6-1 | ASRWGASGNTIY
TRBJ2-6 | TRBV27 | ASSLSVSGANVLT
TRBJ2-3 | TRBV19 | ASTPGTGLAYTQY
TRBJ2-3 | TRBV11-2 | ASSLRLGGTDTQY
TRBJ2-1 | TRBV6-5 | ASSGTGGINEQF